Presented here are 8 T cell receptor beta chains from one specimen sequenced in a study of response to subunit inactivated influenza vaccine. TCRdb recomputed calls from the RT-PCR reads with MiXCR, one row per CDR3 protein. The repertoire holds approximately 700,000 distinct CDR3 sequences, with about a sixth as singletons. The sample was PBMCs from blood, taken 11 to 12 days after vaccination. These TCRs come from a man aged 45-60 years who received an inactivated influenza vaccine.

This sequence joins TRBV15 and TRBJ2-5; either TRBD1 or TRBD2 may supply D (5 bases each). CDR1 and CDR2 (germline): LNHNV, YYDKDF (reference sequence). Trimming removed 1 base from V and 9 bases from J, with 9 bases in between. This CDR3 contains 12 residues. CDR3 DNA sequence: TGTGCCACCAGCAGAGGCCGAGGGGCCCAGTACTTC. Residues: CATSRGRGAQYF.

The rearrangement uses TRBV2 and TRBJ2-2; no firm D call. V lost 6 bases to trimming and J lost 3 bases, with 8 bases between them. This CDR3 has 13 amino acids. Germline V gene data show CDR1 as SNHLY and CDR2 as FYNNEI. This CDR3 reads CASSGLDTGELFF. The CDR3 bases are TGTGCCAGCAGCGGGTTGGACACCGGGGAGCTGTTTTTT.

V gene TRBV11-2 combines with J gene TRBJ1-1, with D unresolved. In germline, CDR1 is SGHAT, CDR2 FQNNGV. This CDR3 spans 13 amino acids. V lost 5 bases and J lost 3, with 10 bases in between. The CDR3 sequence is CASSPDLYTEAFF. CDR3 in DNA: TGTGCCAGCAGCCCAGACTTGTACACTGAAGCTTTCTTT.

The chain recombines TRBV7-8 with TRBJ1-5; D uncertain. The CDR3 length is 15 residues. CDR1 and CDR2 (germline): SGHVS, FQNEAQ. V gave up 0 bases and J gave up 6 bases, with 12 bases separating them. The CDR3 DNA follows: TGTGCCAGCAGCTTAGCGTCTCCCGGGATTCAGCCCCAGCATTTT. Protein: CASSLASPGIQPQHF. Variable domain in full (rest from reference TRBV7-8 and TRBJ1-5): GAGVSQSPRYKVAKRGQDVALRCDPISGHVSLFWYQQALGQGPEFLTYFQNEAQLDKSGLPSDRFFAERPEGSVSTLKIQRTQQEDSAVYLCASSLASPGIQPQHFGDGTRLSIL.

This chain joins TRBV7-9 and TRBJ2-1; 7 bases align to TRBD1. V was clipped by 4 bases and J by 4 bases; unmatched bases: 13. CDR1 and CDR2 (germline): SEHNR, FQNEAQ (reference sequence). This CDR3 is 17 amino acids long. Here the CDR3 reads CASSSATGLVNYNEQFF. The CDR3 bases are TGTGCCAGCAGCTCGGCGACAGGGTTAGTAAATTACAATGAGCAGTTCTTC.

The chain carries TRBV2 and TRBJ2-7, with 9 nucleotides matching TRBD1. The V and J ends lost 5 bases and 5 bases, in that order; junction bases with no gene match: 7. Germline-derived CDR1 and CDR2 are SNHLY and FYNNEI. This CDR3 contains 14 residues. CDR3 residues: CASSLTGGYDEQYF. CDR3 nucleotides: TGTGCCAGCAGTCTCACAGGGGGCTATGACGAGCAGTACTTC.

The chain has TRBV20-1 and TRBJ2-7; 7 bases are a match to TRBD1. CDR3 length equals 13 residues. Losses at the gene ends were 8 bases for V and 0 bases for J; bases not matched to a gene: 7. CDR1 and CDR2 from the germline V gene are DFQATT and SNEGSKA (reference sequence). CDR3 region: CSYRDSSSYEQYF. DNA for the CDR3: TGCAGTTACCGGGACAGCAGCTCCTACGAGCAGTACTTC.

At least ten counts were recorded for this clonotype. The chain couples TRBV28 to TRBJ2-5; D is tentatively TRBD1 or TRBD2 (5 bases each). Deletions cut 2 bases from V and 7 bases from J, with 14 bases between. This CDR3 contains 14 residues. The germline CDR1 and CDR2 sequences are MDHEN and SYDVKM. The CDR3 spells CASSLALRGGTQYF. CDR3 coding DNA: TGTGCCAGCAGTTTAGCCCTTCGTGGGGGGACCCAGTACTTC.